This TCR beta chain was captured in a study of cytomegalovirus exposure and HLA in healthy donors. The PCR made use of 60 Vbeta and 13 Jbeta primers. TCRdb's copy holds only in-frame clones and misses some; the assay was immunoSEQ multiplex PCR. The sample has some 80,000 clones, 78% seen once; the top ten hold 1.5% to 2%. V lost 8 bases and J 1 base, leaving 17 bases between the germline ends. Looked up from germline, CDR1 is MNHNY and CDR2 is SVGAGI (reference sequence). The CDR3 covers 15 residues. The material sequenced was PBMCs. The TCR comes from a middle-aged man in good health and CMV-seronegative. The genes are TRBV6-6 and TRBJ2-5; a weak D match, TRBD1 (6 bases). The CDR3 protein is CASCSCDRFQETQYF. CDR3 DNA sequence: TGTGCCAGCTGCTCTTGTGACAGGTTCCAAGAGACCCAGTACTTC.